The 25 T cell receptor beta chains listed next were all sequenced from one sample in a study of blood T cell repertoires in COVID-19. The method was immunoSEQ multiplex PCR; TCRdb's version includes in-frame clones alone and lacks a portion of them. This table holds 110,000 or so clones, roughly 76% found once. Material: peripheral blood. The receptor source for this set is a woman aged 70-85 years with acute or convalescent COVID-19.

The J gene is TRBJ1-6, the V gene TRBV5-5; possible D gene TRBD1, 6 bases. The CDR3 is made up of 15 amino acids. Deletions cut 4 bases from V and 3 bases from J, with 11 bases between. Germline CDR1 and CDR2: SGHKS and YYEKEE (reference sequence). CDR3 sequence reads: CASSGQGIYNSPLHF. For the CDR3, the DNA is TGTGCCAGCAGCGGTCAGGGGATCTATAATTCACCCCTCCACTTT.

The J gene is TRBJ2-1, the V gene TRBV3-1 (or the pseudogene TRBV3-2); perhaps TRBD1 as D (6 bases). The CDR3 runs 11 residues. Trimming took off 4 bases at V and 8 bases at J, with 6 bases between the two ends. CDR1 LGHDT and CDR2 YNNKEL come from the germline V gene (reference sequence). CDR3 residues: CASSRQDEQFF. The CDR3 DNA follows: TGTGCCAGCAGCCGACAGGATGAGCAGTTCTTC.

The rearrangement uses TRBV5-1 and TRBJ2-7; 8 nucleotides match TRBD2. Germline V lookup: CDR1 SGHRS, CDR2 YFSETQ. Unmatched junction bases numbered 8, after V lost 8 bases and J lost 1 base. The CDR3 is 14 amino acids. This CDR3 is CASTREGSSYEQYF. CDR3 coding DNA: TGCGCCAGTACCCGGGAGGGCTCGTCCTACGAGCAGTACTTC.

This rearrangement joins TRBV5-1 to TRBJ2-7; tentative D call: TRBD1 (6 bases). Looked up from germline, CDR1 is SGHRS and CDR2 is YFSETQ. Trimming shortened V by 6 bases and J by 4 bases, and 20 bases separated the two germline ends. The CDR3 covers 15 residues. The CDR3 bases are TGCGCCAGCAAAGAGTTCCCGGACAGAGATTACGAGCAGTACTTC. Amino acids: CASKEFPDRDYEQYF.

This rearrangement joins TRBV5-1 to TRBJ2-6; 8 bases line up with TRBD1. CDR1 is SGHRS, CDR2 YFSETQ, per germline. V lost 5 bases and J lost 0; bases outside the gene matches: 7. The CDR3 loop spans 17 amino acids. The CDR3 protein is CASSIRTGFSGANVLTF. The CDR3 region has the DNA TGCGCCAGCAGTATCCGGACAGGGTTCTCTGGGGCCAACGTCCTGACTTTC.

The V and J genes are TRBV14 and TRBJ2-7; D might be TRBD1 (5 bases). Germline V gives CDR1 SGHDN, CDR2 FVKESK. Trimming left V 0 bases short and J 7 bases short, with 16 bases between. This CDR3 has 15 amino acids. The CDR3 nucleotides read TGTGCCAGCAGCCAAGATAGGGCAGGGTACGGAGAGCAGTACTTC. Translated, it gives CASSQDRAGYGEQYF.

Here the CDR3 DNA reads TGTGCCAGTAGTATCCTCCGGGGGAGCTCCTACAATGAGCAGTTCTTC. Protein product: CASSILRGSSYNEQFF. The rearrangement links TRBV19 to TRBJ2-1, with a tentative D call TRBD2 (6 bases). The CDR3 consists of 16 residues. V gave up 3 bases and J gave up 0 bases, with 12 bases separating them. Germline values: CDR1 LNHDA, CDR2 SQIVND (reference sequence).

This clone was recorded only once. The V call is TRBV6-6, the J call TRBJ2-5, with 7 bases matching TRBD2. Per the germline V gene, CDR1 is MNHNY and CDR2 is SVGAGI (reference sequence). The CDR3 extends over 15 amino acids. Trimming at V came to 8 bases and at J to 3 bases, leaving 12 bases not matched to a gene. The CDR3 sequence: CASYNSAGVEETQYF. CDR3 DNA sequence: TGTGCCAGCTACAATTCGGCGGGAGTCGAAGAGACCCAGTACTTC.

The chain has TRBV7-9 and TRBJ2-1; 13 positions agree with TRBD2. J lost 2 bases, V lost 5 bases, and 3 bases had no gene match. The CDR3 runs 16 residues. Germline V gene data show CDR1 as SEHNR and CDR2 as FQNEAQ (reference sequence). The CDR3 here is CASSPGLAGTYNEQFF. DNA for the CDR3: TGTGCCAGCAGCCCGGGACTAGCGGGAACCTACAATGAGCAGTTCTTC. The full variable domain, completed using reference TRBV7-9 and TRBJ2-1, is DTGVSQNPRHKITKRGQNVTFRCDPISEHNRLYWYRQTLGQGPEFLTYFQNEAQLEKSRLLSDRFSAERPKGSFSTLEIQRTEQGDSAMYLCASSPGLAGTYNEQFFGPGTRLTVL.

This chain joins TRBV30 and TRBJ2-7; the match to TRBD1 covers 8 bases. CDR3 size: 13 residues. V trimming: 4 bases; J trimming: 5 bases; junction bases outside the gene matches: 7. Per germline, CDR1 GTSNPN and CDR2 SVGIG (reference sequence). The DNA of the CDR3 is TGTGCCTGGACGTGGGGACAGGTCGACGAGCAGTACTTC. Translation gives CAWTWGQVDEQYF.

The chain has TRBV27 and TRBJ2-7, with 8 bases matching TRBD2. Germline CDR1 and CDR2: MNHEY and SMNVEV (reference sequence). Losses at the gene ends were 3 bases for V and 0 bases for J; bases not matched to a gene: 4. This CDR3 is built from 15 residues. CDR3 in DNA: TGTGCCAGCAGTTTCGCGGGACTAGGCTCCTACGAGCAGTACTTC. Translated: CASSFAGLGSYEQYF.

Comment on this clone: The same CDR3 arises from other DNA sequences in this sample as well. The chain couples TRBV5-1 to TRBJ2-2, with TRBD1 identical over 12 bases. This CDR3 spans 14 amino acids. The trim removed 4 bases at V and 6 bases at J, leaving 1 base unmatched. The germline gives CDR1 SGHRS, CDR2 YFSETQ. Here the CDR3 reads CASSRDRGPGELFF. CDR3 bases: TGCGCCAGCAGCAGGGACAGGGGGCCCGGGGAGCTGTTTTTT.

The chain uses TRBV6-5 and TRBJ2-1; 7 positions agree with TRBD2. The ends lost 6 bases at V and 8 bases at J; junction bases unmatched: 7. The germline CDR1 and CDR2 sequences are MNHEY and SVGAGI. This CDR3 region has 13 residues. The CDR3 is CASSGLGVYEQFF. DNA of the CDR3: TGTGCCAGCAGCGGACTAGGGGTGTATGAGCAGTTCTTC.

The chain links TRBV3-1 (or the pseudogene TRBV3-2) to TRBJ1-1, with 7 positions matching TRBD1. The germline gives CDR1 LGHDT, CDR2 YNNKEL (reference sequence). The trim removed 0 bases at V and 5 bases at J, leaving 6 bases unmatched. CDR3 length: 15 amino acids. The CDR3 reads CASSQDSARGTEAFF. CDR3 nucleotides: TGTGCCAGCAGCCAAGATTCGGCCAGGGGGACTGAAGCTTTCTTT.

CDR3 in amino acids: CASREPTGQLSPLHF. The CDR3 DNA sequence: TGTGCCAGCAGGGAACCCACTGGACAGCTTTCACCCCTCCACTTT. The chain has TRBV2 and TRBJ1-6, with a possible D match to TRBD1 (6 bases). Germline values: CDR1 SNHLY, CDR2 FYNNEI. The CDR3 has 15 residues. The germline V and J ends were trimmed by 6 bases and 9 bases, with 18 bases remaining between them. Full variable domain (remainder filled in from reference TRBV2 and TRBJ1-6): EPEVTQTPSHQVTQMGQEVILRCVPISNHLYFYWYRQILGQKVEFLVSFYNNEISEKSEIFDDQFSVERPDGSNFTLKIRSTKLEDSAMYFCASREPTGQLSPLHFGNGTRLTVT.

The rearrangement uses TRBV5-1 and TRBJ1-6, with 9 bases aligning to TRBD1. CDR1 SGHRS and CDR2 YFSETQ come from the germline V gene. The CDR3 extends over 21 amino acids. V dropped 3 bases and J dropped 5; count of bases not matched to a gene: 21. The CDR3 protein is CASSWPTPVVGQGRHNSPLHF. DNA of the CDR3: TGCGCCAGCAGCTGGCCAACGCCGGTCGTGGGACAGGGTAGGCATAATTCACCCCTCCACTTT.

This rearrangement joins TRBV6-1 to TRBJ1-2, with TRBD1 matching 10 bases. V shed 2 bases and J 5 bases; nucleotides not matched to a gene: 11. CDR1 is MNHNS, CDR2 SASEGT, per germline. The CDR3 is 17 amino acids. CDR3 coding DNA: TGTGCCAGCAGTGAAACACCCCCGGGACAGGGGCATTATGGCTACACCTTC. It specifies CASSETPPGQGHYGYTF.

The genes are TRBV6-2 or TRBV6-3 and TRBJ2-1; the D gene is possibly TRBD1 (6 bases). Deletions cut 5 bases from V and 8 bases from J, with 16 bases between. Germline CDR1 MNHEY, CDR2 SVGEGT. There are 14 residues in the CDR3. The CDR3 DNA reads TGTGCCAGCAGTGACCGCAACAGGGTGGATGAGCAGTTCTTC. It encodes CASSDRNRVDEQFF.

This sequence joins TRBV27 and TRBJ2-7; 7 nucleotides line up with TRBD2. The CDR3 length is 15 residues. V was pared by 4 bases and J by 2 bases, with 8 bases of the junction left unmatched. Per the germline V gene, CDR1 is MNHEY and CDR2 is SMNVEV (reference sequence). Written as DNA, the CDR3 is TGTGCCAGCAGTTCATCGCGGGGGTCCGCCTACGAGCAGTACTTC. Translating it yields CASSSSRGSAYEQYF.

V gene TRBV20-1 combines with J gene TRBJ2-1; 15 positions agree with TRBD2. In germline, CDR1 is DFQATT, CDR2 SNEGSKA (reference sequence). The CDR3 sequence is 18 residues long. The V gene end was trimmed by 3 bases and the J gene end by 4 bases; junction bases not matched to a gene: 10. The CDR3 bases are TGCAGTGCTAGTTCCCGGACTAGCGGGGGGGGCGGGTACAATGAGCAGTTCTTC. Residues: CSASSRTSGGGGYNEQFF.

The V and J genes are TRBV3-1 (or the pseudogene TRBV3-2) and TRBJ2-7; 9 bases fit TRBD2. In germline, CDR1 is LGHDT, CDR2 YNNKEL (reference sequence). V gave up 4 bases and J gave up 0 bases; unmatched junction bases: 7. The CDR3 extends over 16 amino acids. The CDR3: CASSRSSSGSSYEQYF. The CDR3 region has the DNA TGTGCCAGCAGCCGAAGCAGTAGCGGGAGCTCCTACGAGCAGTACTTC.

The chain uses TRBV12-3 or TRBV12-4 and TRBJ1-1; 8 nucleotides agree with TRBD1. With 5 bases clipped from V and 6 bases from J, the junction kept 2 bases outside the gene matches. The CDR3 has 12 amino acids. DNA for the CDR3: TGTGCCAGCAGTCAGGGGGCCGCTGAAGCTTTCTTT. It specifies CASSQGAAEAFF.

This chain links TRBV4-3 with TRBJ1-4; 7 positions match TRBD1. Looked up from germline, CDR1 is LGHNA and CDR2 is YSLEER. The CDR3 length is 16 residues. Trimming at V came to 3 bases and at J to 8 bases, leaving 12 bases not matched to a gene. CDR3 sequence reads: CASSQDKGARGEKLFF. In nucleotides, the CDR3 is TGCGCCAGCAGCCAGGATAAGGGGGCGCGAGGCGAAAAACTGTTTTTT.

The V call is TRBV19, the J call TRBJ1-5; maybe TRBD1 (6 bases). V lost 8 bases to trimming and J lost 8 bases, with 16 bases between them. The germline V gene has CDR1 LNHDA and CDR2 SQIVND (reference sequence). The CDR3 consists of 13 residues. The CDR3, as DNA: TGTGCCAGTTCTGGAAGCGAGGGGGAGCCCCAGCATTTT. This sequence encodes CASSGSEGEPQHF.

This chain links TRBV6-6 with TRBJ1-5; TRBD1 agrees at 8 bases. V lost 5 bases and J lost 4; bases outside the gene matches: 4. The CDR3 loop spans 14 amino acids. Germline CDR1 MNHNY, CDR2 SVGAGI (reference sequence). CDR3 bases: TGTGCCAGCAGTCCACGGACAGGGAATCAGCCCCAGCATTTT. Its translation is CASSPRTGNQPQHF.